This entry lists 26 T cell receptor beta chains sequenced from one sample in a study of breast tumors, draining lymph nodes, adjacent tissues (dated by TCRdb to the mid-2010s). The receptor library was made with multiplex PCR. The run used an Illumina HiSeq 2000. The raw public data were reprocessed by TCRdb itself: fastp quality trimming at Q25, MiXCR clonotype calling, in-frame beta chains only. Rows with a matching CDR3 protein are joined into one entry that keeps the most common DNA and genes. This sample lists about 21,000 distinct CDR3 sequences; roughly 41% were detected once. In total, the top ten clones hold 24% of the sample. Sequencing was carried out using breast tumor tissue. The receptor set was obtained from a female donor with breast cancer. Some clones in this sample may be carry-over from other donors' samples.

This clonotype counts as medium-sized. J is TRBJ2-2 and V is TRBV5-1, with 8 bases identical to TRBD1. The ends lost 4 bases at V and 1 base at J; junction bases unmatched: 6. The CDR3 extends over 16 amino acids. Germline V gene lookup returns CDR1 SGHRS and CDR2 YFSETQ. DNA of the CDR3: TGCGCCAGCAGCAACTGGGACAGGATGAACACCGGGGAGCTGTTTTTT. Translating gives CASSNWDRMNTGELFF.

In this sample, this clonotype turned up many times. The chain employs TRBV2 and TRBJ1-5, with D possibly matching TRBD1 (6 bases). Germline CDR1 SNHLY, CDR2 FYNNEI. CDR3 length: 14 amino acids. Trimming shortened V by 8 bases and J by 6 bases, and 17 bases separated the two germline ends. The CDR3 reads CASRGRGVGQPQHF. The CDR3 DNA is TGTGCCAGCCGGGGGAGGGGGGTAGGTCAGCCCCAGCATTTT.

This clonotype is labeled medium-sized. The chain couples TRBV5-1 to TRBJ1-4, with 7 bases that match TRBD1. V lost 4 bases, J lost 7 bases, and 10 bases stayed unmatched. The CDR3 extends over 15 amino acids. Germline lookup yields CDR1 SGHRS and CDR2 YFSETQ. This CDR3 is CASSPGTDRSEKLFF. CDR3 nucleotide sequence: TGCGCCAGCAGCCCGGGGACAGATCGAAGTGAAAAACTGTTTTTT. Using reference TRBV5-1 and TRBJ1-4 for the parts outside the CDR3, the full variable domain is KAGVTQTPRYLIKTRGQQVTLSCSPISGHRSVSWYQQTPGQGLQFLFEYFSETQRNKGNFPGRFSGRQFSNSRSEMNVSTLELGDSALYLCASSPGTDRSEKLFFGSGTQLSVL.

On this clonotype: A read error is possible here, since a much larger clone lies one base away. This chain connects TRBV19 to TRBJ1-5; TRBD1 aligns across 9 bases. The CDR3 is 16 residues long. V dropped 7 bases and J dropped 2; count of bases not matched to a gene: 9. Germline assignment: CDR1 LNHDA and CDR2 SQIVND (reference sequence). The CDR3, as DNA: TGTGCCAGTATCCCCTCGACAGGGGGTGGCAATCAGCCCCAGCATTTT. Residues: CASIPSTGGGNQPQHF.

This clonotype was detected a few times. The V call is TRBV3-1, the J call TRBJ2-5, with D perhaps given as TRBD1 or TRBD2 (5 bases each). The CDR3 is 13 residues long. The V and J ends lost 2 bases and 6 bases respectively, with 10 bases between them. Per germline, CDR1 LGHDT and CDR2 YNNKEL (reference sequence). The chain's CDR3 is CASSQSPGQTQYF. CDR3 DNA: TGTGCCAGCAGCCAATCACCGGGGCAGACCCAGTACTTC.

The chain couples TRBV5-6 to TRBJ1-2; D gene uncertain. Looked up from germline, CDR1 is SGHDT and CDR2 is YYEEEE. Trimming removed 1 base from V and 7 bases from J, with 11 bases in between. This CDR3 region has 13 residues. Written as DNA, the CDR3 is TGTGCCAGCAGCTTGCAGACCCGGGCTGGCTACACCTTC. Its translation is CASSLQTRAGYTF.

The V call is TRBV12-3 or TRBV12-4, the J call TRBJ1-2; D might be TRBD1 (5 bases). The CDR3 extends over 13 amino acids. V was shortened by 2 bases and J by 3 bases, with 7 bases between the two germline ends. Here the CDR3 DNA reads TGTGCCAGCAGTTTATCGGGGGACTATGGCTACACCTTC. It encodes CASSLSGDYGYTF.

This clonotype is termed medium-sized. The rearrangement joins TRBV7-9 to TRBJ2-2, with D unclear. Between the trimmed V and J ends, which lost 2 bases and 2 bases, there was a span of 9 bases. The CDR3 totals 15 residues. In germline, CDR1 is SEHNR, CDR2 FQNEAQ (reference sequence). Here the CDR3 DNA reads TGTGCCAGCAGCTTAACGGCGGAAAACACCGGGGAGCTGTTTTTT. The encoded protein is CASSLTAENTGELFF. The whole variable domain, filled in from reference TRBV7-9 and TRBJ2-2, reads DTGVSQNPRHKITKRGQNVTFRCDPISEHNRLYWYRQTLGQGPEFLTYFQNEAQLEKSRLLSDRFSAERPKGSFSTLEIQRTEQGDSAMYLCASSLTAENTGELFFGEGSRLTVL.

This clonotype was seen at least ten times. V and J are TRBV6-1 and TRBJ2-5, with a possible D match to TRBD2 (5 bases). The CDR3 is made up of 15 amino acids. Germline V gene sequence: CDR1 MNHNS, CDR2 SASEGT. The V end lost 5 bases, the J end lost 5 bases, and 18 bases lay between the germline ends. The CDR3 is CASSPSGLSRETQYF. In DNA, the CDR3 is TGTGCCAGCAGTCCCTCCGGACTCTCGCGGGAGACCCAGTACTTC.

A remark on this clonotype: A single base separates this from a much larger clone, so it may be a read error. The V and J genes are TRBV12-3 or TRBV12-4 and TRBJ1-2; D is perhaps TRBD1 (5 bases). The CDR3 has 12 amino acids. This CDR3 reads CTSSLGGYGYTF. The CDR3 region has the DNA TGTACCAGCAGTTTGGGGGGGTATGGCTACACCTTC.

This clonotype was observed at least ten times. The chain uses TRBV12-3 or TRBV12-4 and TRBJ2-2; maybe TRBD1 (5 bases). The CDR3 length is 15 residues. Trimming removed 3 bases at V and 2 bases at J, with 10 bases between. The CDR3 loop is CASSFGARNTGELFF. In DNA, the CDR3 is TGTGCCAGCAGTTTTGGGGCCAGAAACACCGGGGAGCTGTTTTTT.

This clonotype was counted at least ten times. The chain has TRBV11-2 and TRBJ2-7, with 8 nucleotides matching TRBD1. Germline V gives CDR1 SGHAT, CDR2 FQNNGV. The CDR3 is made up of 14 amino acids. J lost 6 bases, V lost 5 bases, and 9 bases had no gene match. For the CDR3, the DNA is TGTGCCAGCAGCCCCTCTTCAGGGGGCGGCGAGCAGTACTTC. Translated: CASSPSSGGGEQYF.

This clonotype was detected many times. The rearrangement links TRBV24-1 to TRBJ2-2; 7 bases match TRBD1. The CDR3 contains 18 residues. Germline V CDR1 and CDR2: KGHDR, SFDVKD. V lost 3 bases, J lost 0 bases, and 9 bases stayed unmatched. Written as DNA, the CDR3 is TGTGCCACCAGTGATGCGACAGGGTCCGCGACGAACACCGGGGAGCTGTTTTTT. It codes for CATSDATGSATNTGELFF.

In regard to this clonotype: In this CDR3 the conserved last residue, phenylalanine or tryptophan, is missing, so a read error is likely. The limits of the CDR3 on the DNA are not certain, so only TCRdb's listed CDR3 is given. V and J are TRBV2 and TRBJ1-2. The CDR3 comprises 13 residues, both ends counted. Germline V CDR1 and CDR2: SNHLY, FYNNEI. CDR3 amino acids: CARERAEGYCYPL.

The rearrangement joins TRBV11-3 to TRBJ2-7; no clear D gene. Germline V CDR1 and CDR2: SGHNT, YENEEA. V shed 5 bases and J shed 0 bases, with 5 bases lying between them. The CDR3 sequence is 12 residues long. CDR3: CASSPASYEQYF. Here the CDR3 DNA reads TGTGCCAGCAGCCCCGCCTCCTACGAGCAGTACTTC.

Remarks on this clonotype: No DNA is shown, since the ends of the CDR3 on it are uncertain; the CDR3 is the one TCRdb lists. The J gene is TRBJ2-2, the V gene TRBV20-1; the table's D call, TRBD1, has no DNA check behind it. Germline-derived CDR1 and CDR2 are DFQATT and SNEGSKA (reference sequence). The CDR3 spans 23 amino acids, including both terminal residues. CDR3 in amino acids: CSARDITQGDFGSGTRLTGELFF.

This clonotype was detected only once. This rearrangement joins TRBV20-1 to TRBJ2-3, with TRBD2 matching over 11 bases. Germline V gene sequence: CDR1 DFQATT, CDR2 SNEGSKA (reference sequence). V shed 6 bases and J 5 bases; nucleotides not matched to a gene: 4. This CDR3 has 13 amino acids. The chain's CDR3 is CSATSGRGDTQYF. DNA for the CDR3: TGCAGTGCAACTAGCGGGAGAGGAGATACGCAGTATTTT.

The sample holds many counts of this clonotype. The CDR3 loop reads CASSLLSGALSTDTQYF. The CDR3 nucleotides are TGCGCCAGCAGCCTTCTCTCAGGTGCCCTTAGCACAGATACGCAGTATTTT. The V call is TRBV4-1, the J call TRBJ2-3; no clear D gene. The CDR3 spans 17 residues. Germline V gene sequence: CDR1 MGHRA, CDR2 YSYEKL. The V and J ends lost 4 bases and 0 bases respectively, with 17 bases between them.

This clonotype has a count of ten or more. The V gene is TRBV5-1, the J gene TRBJ2-7; tentatively, D is TRBD2 (5 bases). This CDR3 spans 12 amino acids. Germline V gene sequence: CDR1 SGHRS, CDR2 YFSETQ. Trimming pared 3 bases from V and 1 base from J, leaving 5 bases between. As DNA, the CDR3 is TGCGCCAGCAGCTCGGGATCCTACGAGCAGTACTTC. This codes for CASSSGSYEQYF.

This clonotype showed up many times. The chain combines TRBV7-3 with TRBJ2-1, with 11 bases that match TRBD2. The germline V gene encodes CDR1 SGHTA and CDR2 FQGTGA. The CDR3 extends over 16 amino acids. V shed 5 bases, J shed 8 bases, and the junction held 11 bases outside the gene matches. CDR3 nucleotides: TGTGCCAGCAGCGCCTCCCCACTAGCGGGAGCGCATGAGCAGTTCTTC. Protein sequence: CASSASPLAGAHEQFF. Complete variable domain (other parts from reference TRBV7-3 and TRBJ2-1): GAGVSQTPSNKVTEKGKYVELRCDPISGHTALYWYRQSLGQGPEFLIYFQGTGAADDSGLPNDRFFAVRPEGSVSTLKIQRTERGDSAVYLCASSASPLAGAHEQFFGPGTRLTVL.

As to this clonotype: An end of the junction differs from the germline gene, which may be a read error. This CDR3 is CSVLDRGPSGVNVLTF. CDR3 in DNA: TGCAGCGTTCTGGACAGGGGGCCATCTGGGGTCAACGTCCTGACTTTT. V and J are TRBV29-1 and TRBJ2-6; 11 nucleotides align to TRBD1. In germline, CDR1 is SQVTM, CDR2 ANQGSEA. The CDR3 sequence is 16 residues long.

This clonotype is medium-sized (0.01 to 0.1%) by share. V gene TRBV24-1 combines with J gene TRBJ2-5; D is unresolved. Germline V gene sequence: CDR1 KGHDR, CDR2 SFDVKD. CDR3 length: 15 residues. The germline V and J ends were trimmed by 0 bases and 4 bases, with 11 bases remaining between them. Here the CDR3 reads CATSDLYAPIETQYF. In nucleotides, the CDR3 is TGTGCCACCAGTGATTTGTACGCCCCTATAGAGACCCAGTACTTC.

The sample holds one count of this clonotype. The genes are TRBV10-3 and TRBJ1-5, with 9 bases fitting TRBD1. Looked up from germline, CDR1 is ENHRY and CDR2 is SYGVKD. CDR3 length: 16 residues. Losses at the gene ends were 0 bases for V and 7 bases for J; bases not matched to a gene: 7. CDR3 sequence (DNA): TGTGCCATCAGTGAGTCAGGACAGGGGATCGGACAGCCCCAGCATTTT. The encoded protein is CAISESGQGIGQPQHF.

This clonotype was detected ten times or more. The chain is built from TRBV20-1 and TRBJ2-7, with 8 bases matching TRBD2. Unmatched junction bases numbered 10, after V lost 0 bases and J lost 9 bases. Germline V gene data show CDR1 as DFQATT and CDR2 as SNEGSKA (reference sequence). The CDR3 extends over 14 amino acids. The CDR3 here is CSAREFGRAFGQYF. In DNA form, the CDR3 reads TGCAGTGCTAGAGAGTTCGGGAGGGCCTTCGGGCAGTACTTC.

Ten or more counts support this clonotype. V gene TRBV7-8 combines with J gene TRBJ2-7; D is undetermined. This CDR3 has 18 amino acids. Germline CDR1 reads SGHVS; CDR2 reads FQNEAQ. Trimming cost V 0 bases and J 1 base, with 19 bases left between them. The CDR3 region is CASSLAMGIGSDSYEQYF. The DNA for the CDR3 is TGTGCCAGCAGCTTAGCGATGGGGATAGGGTCCGATTCCTACGAGCAGTACTTC.

The table lists this clonotype with a few counts. The chain links TRBV29-1 to TRBJ2-4, with D hard to call. V was trimmed by 3 bases and J by 8 bases, leaving 8 bases between them. CDR3 length: 11 amino acids. Germline CDR1 and CDR2: SQVTM and ANQGSEA. The CDR3 DNA follows: TGCAGCGTTGATTGGGGTGACATTCAGTACTTC. It is translated as CSVDWGDIQYF.